A selection of T cell receptor beta chains follows, all from one sample in a study of blood T cell repertoires in COVID-19. Produced via immunoSEQ multiplex PCR; TCRdb's table is partial and in-frame only. The profile shows some 400,000 clones, over 75% of them singletons. Sequenced sample: PBMCs or T cells enriched from blood (not recorded which). These receptors were obtained from a man between 25 and 39 years old who had recovered from COVID-19. Each CDR3 is given with its conserved first and last residue. The order of the fields is V gene, J gene, CDR3 protein.

v_call: TRBV2
j_call: TRBJ1-1
cdr3_aa: CASRTDTNTEAFF

v_call: TRBV6-5
j_call: TRBJ1-2
cdr3_aa: CASCLTGAQGGYTF

v_call: TRBV7-3
j_call: TRBJ2-7
cdr3_aa: CASSSTLAGPHEQYF

v_call: TRBV28
j_call: TRBJ1-4
cdr3_aa: CASSPLREKLFF

v_call: TRBV12-3/TRBV12-4
j_call: TRBJ1-4
cdr3_aa: CASSLDRAKLFF

v_call: TRBV6-5
j_call: TRBJ1-1
cdr3_aa: CASSYGGGDTEAFF

v_call: TRBV14
j_call: TRBJ2-5
cdr3_aa: CASSRLGLVNQETQYF

v_call: TRBV11-1
j_call: TRBJ1-2
cdr3_aa: CASSLADEGGLLGYTF

v_call: TRBV28
j_call: TRBJ1-2
cdr3_aa: CASSQGTGGYTF

v_call: TRBV3-1/TRBV3-2
j_call: TRBJ2-1
cdr3_aa: CASSQDLAGEQFF

v_call: TRBV5-1
j_call: TRBJ2-1
cdr3_aa: CASSEQGTRAAESGEQFF

v_call: TRBV6-1
j_call: TRBJ1-1
cdr3_aa: CASSEQGITSTEAFF

v_call: TRBV15
j_call: TRBJ1-4
cdr3_aa: CATSRDPGQGNEKLFF

v_call: TRBV19
j_call: TRBJ2-6
cdr3_aa: CASSISRTGASPGANVLTF

v_call: TRBV5-8
j_call: TRBJ2-1
cdr3_aa: CASSLDTGNYNEQFF

v_call: TRBV7-8
j_call: TRBJ2-4
cdr3_aa: CASSPSRLLAKNIQYF

v_call: TRBV15
j_call: TRBJ2-3
cdr3_aa: CATSIGRGHTDTQYF

v_call: TRBV5-1
j_call: TRBJ1-1
cdr3_aa: CASSLLSGGTEAFF

v_call: TRBV5-1
j_call: TRBJ1-2
cdr3_aa: CASTQDRENYGYTF

v_call: TRBV13
j_call: TRBJ2-2
cdr3_aa: CASSQISLPTGELFF

v_call: TRBV4-1
j_call: TRBJ2-7
cdr3_aa: CASSQTRAAGRTYEQYF

v_call: TRBV27
j_call: TRBJ1-5
cdr3_aa: CASSGVAGSDQPQHF

v_call: TRBV20-1
j_call: TRBJ2-7
cdr3_aa: CSASLGLANEQYF

v_call: TRBV3-1/TRBV3-2
j_call: TRBJ2-3
cdr3_aa: CASSQVDSGSDTQYF

v_call: TRBV4-1
j_call: TRBJ1-5
cdr3_aa: CASSQPGQRTQPQHF

v_call: TRBV5-1
j_call: TRBJ2-2
cdr3_aa: CASSIGSPAGELFF

v_call: TRBV5-5
j_call: TRBJ2-1
cdr3_aa: CASRVPNEQFF

v_call: TRBV27
j_call: TRBJ2-7
cdr3_aa: CASRLGSSYEQYF

v_call: TRBV5-1
j_call: TRBJ2-7
cdr3_aa: CASSWEGIYEQYF

v_call: TRBV10-3
j_call: TRBJ2-2
cdr3_aa: CAITPGQGATGELFF

v_call: TRBV12-3/TRBV12-4
j_call: TRBJ1-2
cdr3_aa: CASLGQDYYGYTF

v_call: TRBV7-8
j_call: TRBJ1-5
cdr3_aa: CASSSLEGYSNQPQHF

v_call: TRBV5-1
j_call: TRBJ2-7
cdr3_aa: CASSFEGFYEQYF

v_call: TRBV11-3
j_call: TRBJ1-2
cdr3_aa: CASSLGGDYGYTF

v_call: TRBV7-9
j_call: TRBJ2-7
cdr3_aa: CASSFSDLPSYEQYF

v_call: TRBV5-1
j_call: TRBJ2-1
cdr3_aa: CASRNSGLDEQFF

v_call: TRBV6-5
j_call: TRBJ2-5
cdr3_aa: CASSRDKETQYF

v_call: TRBV4-2
j_call: TRBJ2-5
cdr3_aa: CASSQKGDWETQYF

v_call: TRBV5-4
j_call: TRBJ2-6
cdr3_aa: CASSLVFRRGSGANVLTF

v_call: TRBV7-9
j_call: TRBJ2-1
cdr3_aa: CASSLFTGATHNEQFF

v_call: TRBV27
j_call: TRBJ2-7
cdr3_aa: CASRPRDRGHEQYF

v_call: TRBV25-1
j_call: TRBJ1-4
cdr3_aa: CASKTGEDDEKLFF

v_call: TRBV2
j_call: TRBJ2-7
cdr3_aa: CATGTVASYEQYF

v_call: TRBV2
j_call: TRBJ1-6
cdr3_aa: CASSEGQGGRSPLHF

v_call: TRBV5-6
j_call: TRBJ1-3
cdr3_aa: CASRFWETGFSGNTIYF

v_call: TRBV28
j_call: TRBJ1-4
cdr3_aa: CASSPLDRLNEKLFF

v_call: TRBV6-4
j_call: TRBJ2-2
cdr3_aa: CASSVSPAGGPGELFF

v_call: TRBV5-1
j_call: TRBJ2-7
cdr3_aa: CASSLTSGRTSYEQYF

v_call: TRBV27
j_call: TRBJ2-7
cdr3_aa: CASSQTAAGGYEQYF

v_call: TRBV5-1
j_call: TRBJ2-7
cdr3_aa: CASGDRGPYEQYF

v_call: TRBV7-9
j_call: TRBJ2-1
cdr3_aa: CASSSWTSGRAANEQFF

v_call: TRBV14
j_call: TRBJ2-3
cdr3_aa: CASSQDRGATQYF